This passage covers 27 T cell receptor beta chains from one sample sequenced in a study of regulatory T cells in long-lasting Graves disease (dated by TCRdb to the early 2020s). The library was generated by multiplex PCR. The sample was run on an Illumina HiSeq 4000. CDR3 regions were amplified by Arm-PCR with iRepertoire HTBI primers to construct TCR beta libraries. In-frame beta chains were kept once TCRdb had trimmed the public reads at Q25 with fastp and called clones with MiXCR. Entries that share a CDR3 protein sequence are merged under the most common genes and DNA. The sample includes roughly 400,000 distinct CDR3 sequences, with approximately 16% observed a single time. Of the sample, about 7.8% is held by the ten largest clones. Taken with the paper, the label for time point translates to: newly diagnosed GD, antithyroid drugs for less than 3 months. For both TCR sequencing and RNA sequencing, RNA was extracted from PBMCs using TRIzol.

The sample was also linked to a second study, of T cells in Graves' hyperthyroidism and ophthalmopathy.

The sequencing here drew on peripheral blood mononuclear cells (PBMCs), taken at new diagnosis, from a patient treated with antithyroid drugs. These receptors were collected from a woman between 40 and 50 years old with Graves disease. Donor details come from another sample of the same person, matched by shared clones.

This clonotype was picked up many times. This chain joins TRBV10-3 and TRBJ2-5; either TRBD1 or TRBD2 may fit D (6 bases each). The germline CDR1 and CDR2 sequences are ENHRY and SYGVKD. V was cut by 6 bases and J by 5 bases, with 13 bases left in between. The length of the CDR3 is 13 residues. The CDR3 here is CAISQQGGETQYF. DNA of the CDR3: TGTGCCATCAGCCAACAGGGAGGCGAGACCCAGTACTTC.

The rearrangement uses TRBV19 and TRBJ2-7; 7 bases line up with TRBD2. The CDR3 loop spans 15 amino acids. Germline CDR1 LNHDA, CDR2 SQIVND (reference sequence). The V gene end was trimmed by 6 bases and the J gene end by 2 bases; junction bases not matched to a gene: 10. This CDR3 is CASSPGEGGPYEQYF. As DNA, the CDR3 is TGTGCCAGTAGCCCCGGGGAGGGCGGACCCTACGAGCAGTACTTC.

At least ten counts were recorded for this clonotype. The gene calls are TRBV18 and TRBJ2-1; D possibly corresponds to TRBD2 (5 bases). The CDR3 sequence is 15 residues long. Trimming stripped 6 bases from V and 0 bases from J, with 12 bases between. The germline V gene has CDR1 KGHSH and CDR2 LQKENI. CDR3 amino acids: CASSDGERSYNEQFF. Written as DNA, the CDR3 is TGTGCCAGCTCGGATGGGGAGCGCTCCTACAATGAGCAGTTCTTC.

Only a few counts were recorded for this clonotype. This sequence joins TRBV30 and TRBJ1-2; D is unclear. The V end lost 0 bases, the J end lost 4 bases, and 15 bases lay between the germline ends. Germline V gene data show CDR1 as GTSNPN and CDR2 as SVGIG (reference sequence). The CDR3 totals 15 residues. This CDR3 reads CAWSVGMSARYGYTF. The CDR3 DNA is TGTGCCTGGAGTGTAGGGATGTCTGCCCGCTATGGCTACACCTTC.

This clonotype came up a few times. J is TRBJ2-3 and V is TRBV6-2 or TRBV6-3, with D perhaps matching TRBD2 (5 bases). With 5 bases removed from V and 2 bases from J, the gap between germline ends came to 11 bases. The CDR3 consists of 14 residues. Germline V gene lookup returns CDR1 MNHEY and CDR2 SVGEGT. The CDR3 nucleotides read TGTGCCAGCAGTGGGGAGCACCTCACAGATACGCAGTATTTT. Amino acid sequence: CASSGEHLTDTQYF.

This clonotype was counted at least ten times. This rearrangement joins TRBV12-3 or TRBV12-4 to TRBJ1-4, with D unresolved. CDR3 length: 15 residues. With 5 bases removed from V and 0 bases from J, the gap between germline ends came to 10 bases. The DNA of the CDR3 is TGTGCCAGCAGTGACTACAGCACAACTAATGAAAAACTGTTTTTT. Amino acids: CASSDYSTTNEKLFF.

This chain uses TRBV5-1 with TRBJ1-5; no reliable D call. Germline-derived CDR1 and CDR2 are SGHRS and YFSETQ. Trimming removed 4 bases at V and 10 bases at J, with 21 bases between. The CDR3 has 15 amino acids. In DNA form, the CDR3 reads TGCGCCAGCAGCATTTTCCCGGGTGCCCCGGAACCCCAGCATTTT. Its translation is CASSIFPGAPEPQHF.

J is TRBJ1-2 and V is TRBV20-1; D may be TRBD1 (5 bases). The germline V and J ends were trimmed by 3 bases and 5 bases, with 13 bases remaining between them. The CDR3 sequence is 13 residues long. Germline assignment: CDR1 DFQATT and CDR2 SNEGSKA (reference sequence). CDR3 amino acids: CSASMGQRYGYTF. DNA of the CDR3: TGCAGTGCTAGTATGGGGCAGCGGTATGGCTACACCTTC.

The chain has TRBV7-8 and TRBJ1-3; weak D call: TRBD1 (6 bases). V lost 1 base and J lost 0, with 13 bases in between. The CDR3 has 17 amino acids. CDR1 is SGHVS, CDR2 FQNEAQ, per germline. CDR3 sequence: CASSLGQGLSSGNTIYF. Here the CDR3 DNA reads TGTGCCAGCAGCTTAGGTCAGGGGCTTTCCTCTGGAAACACCATATATTTT. Filled out from reference TRBV7-8 and TRBJ1-3, the complete variable domain reads GAGVSQSPRYKVAKRGQDVALRCDPISGHVSLFWYQQALGQGPEFLTYFQNEAQLDKSGLPSDRFFAERPEGSVSTLKIQRTQQEDSAVYLCASSLGQGLSSGNTIYFGEGSWLTVV.

This clonotype has a handful of counts. The CDR3 here is CASSQDMMNTEAFF. In DNA form, the CDR3 reads TGCGCCAGCAGCCAAGACATGATGAACACTGAAGCTTTCTTT. The chain has TRBV4-3 and TRBJ1-1; D gene unclear. The CDR3 length is 14 residues. Germline CDR1 is LGHNA and CDR2 is YSLEER. Trimming stripped 0 bases from V and 0 bases from J, with 5 bases between.

This clonotype appeared a few times. The rearrangement joins TRBV19 to TRBJ2-5; D is possibly TRBD1 or TRBD2 (5 bases each). The germline CDR1 and CDR2 sequences are LNHDA and SQIVND (reference sequence). V shed 3 bases and J shed 5 bases, with 10 bases lying between them. CDR3 length: 13 amino acids. Here the CDR3 reads CASSISWGETQYF. DNA for the CDR3: TGTGCCAGTAGTATTTCGTGGGGGGAGACCCAGTACTTC.

This clonotype has only a few counts. The chain links TRBV11-2 to TRBJ2-7; D is uncertain. The CDR3 consists of 10 residues. The V end was cut by 5 bases, the J end by 5 bases, with 4 bases between. The germline CDR1 and CDR2 sequences are SGHAT and FQNNGV. Here the CDR3 DNA reads TGTGCCAGCAGCGGCAACGAGCAGTACTTC. It encodes CASSGNEQYF.

V is TRBV6-1 and J is TRBJ2-7; 11 bases map to TRBD1. Looked up from germline, CDR1 is MNHNS and CDR2 is SASEGT. The trim removed 8 bases at V and 5 bases at J, leaving 5 bases unmatched. This CDR3 is 13 amino acids long. CDR3 DNA sequence: TGTGCCAGCGAACCGGGACAGGGGGACGAGCAGTACTTC. Translating it yields CASEPGQGDEQYF.

This clonotype was found many times. The chain couples TRBV5-1 to TRBJ1-1, with a weak D call TRBD1 (5 bases). V was cut by 4 bases and J by 3 bases, with 10 bases left in between. Germline V gives CDR1 SGHRS, CDR2 YFSETQ. This CDR3 has 13 amino acids. This chain's CDR3 is CASSPGLDTEAFF. DNA of the CDR3: TGCGCCAGCAGCCCAGGGTTGGACACTGAAGCTTTCTTT.

At least ten counts were recorded for this clonotype. The V call is TRBV7-2, the J call TRBJ2-7; the D gene is possibly TRBD2 (6 bases). Germline CDR1 and CDR2: SGHTA and FQGNSA. The CDR3 is 15 amino acids. Trimming left V 2 bases short and J 7 bases short, with 18 bases between. CDR3 bases: TGTGCCAGCAGCTTAAAACTAGCCCTTCGGAGGGAGCAGTACTTC. It translates to CASSLKLALRREQYF.

Only a few counts were recorded for this clonotype. The V call is TRBV11-2, the J call TRBJ2-7; D possibly corresponds to TRBD2 (5 bases). This CDR3 comprises 14 residues. Germline values: CDR1 SGHAT, CDR2 FQNNGV. V lost 5 bases and J lost 3, with 14 bases in between. The CDR3 DNA reads TGTGCCAGCAGCCCCGAGGGCAGCCTCTACGAGCAGTACTTC. Its translation: CASSPEGSLYEQYF.

This clonotype occurred many times. The chain recombines TRBV28 with TRBJ2-7; 7 bases map to TRBD1. Germline CDR1 reads MDHEN; CDR2 reads SYDVKM. CDR3 size: 15 residues. After removal of 2 bases from V and 2 bases from J, the junction contained 6 bases not matched to a gene. The CDR3, as DNA: TGTGCCAGCAGTTTAGGGACAGCGGTAACCTACGAGCAGTACTTC. It codes for CASSLGTAVTYEQYF.

The chain combines TRBV5-1 with TRBJ2-1; 9 bases are shared with TRBD1. From germline, CDR1 is SGHRS and CDR2 YFSETQ. V was clipped by 4 bases and J by 6 bases; unmatched bases: 5. This CDR3 contains 14 residues. In nucleotides, the CDR3 is TGCGCCAGCAGCCTCAGGGACAGGGCCAATGAGCAGTTCTTC. Translated: CASSLRDRANEQFF. The full variable domain, its missing parts supplied by reference TRBV5-1 and TRBJ2-1, is KAGVTQTPRYLIKTRGQQVTLSCSPISGHRSVSWYQQTPGQGLQFLFEYFSETQRNKGNFPGRFSGRQFSNSRSEMNVSTLELGDSALYLCASSLRDRANEQFFGPGTRLTVL.

The rearrangement joins TRBV12-3 or TRBV12-4 to TRBJ1-6; possibly TRBD1 for D (6 bases). V was trimmed by 9 bases and J by 8 bases, leaving 14 bases between them. The CDR3 totals 13 residues. The CDR3 loop is CASRVGGHSPLHF. CDR3 nucleotides: TGTGCCAGTCGTGTGGGGGGGCATTCACCCCTCCACTTT.

In its sample, this clonotype was seen once. This may be a read error: a much more frequent sequence differs by one nucleotide. V gene TRBV28 combines with J gene TRBJ2-2; 10 positions match TRBD2. Germline values: CDR1 MDHEN, CDR2 SYDVKM. V trimming: 2 bases; J trimming: 6 bases; junction bases outside the gene matches: 3. This CDR3 has 15 residues. The CDR3 loop is CASSLSGREAGELFF. The CDR3 nucleotides are TGTGCCAGCAGTTTAAGCGGGAGGGAAGCCGGGGAGCTGTTTTTT.

The table lists this clonotype with a few counts. This may be a read error: a much more frequent sequence differs by one nucleotide. The J gene is TRBJ2-7, the V gene TRBV14, with TRBD2 matching over 7 bases. This CDR3 contains 14 residues. V lost 1 base to trimming and J lost 0 bases; unmatched junction nucleotides: 0. Germline CDR1 and CDR2: SGHDN and FVKESK. This CDR3 reads CASSQGGGSYEQYF. In DNA form, the CDR3 reads TGTGCCAGCAGCCAAGGCGGGGGCTCCTACGAGCAGTACTTC.

The table lists this clonotype with many counts. This rearrangement joins TRBV2 to TRBJ2-7, with D unclear. Deletions cut 5 bases from V and 2 bases from J, with 10 bases between. The germline gives CDR1 SNHLY, CDR2 FYNNEI. The CDR3 has 13 amino acids. The CDR3 loop reads CASSPEDPYEQYF. DNA of the CDR3: TGTGCCAGCAGTCCAGAAGATCCCTACGAGCAGTACTTC.

This clonotype was seen more than once but under ten times. CDR3 sequence (DNA): TGTGCCAGCCGAAATTACTCGTACTCCTACAATGAGCAGTTCTTC. Protein: CASRNYSYSYNEQFF. This rearrangement joins TRBV28 to TRBJ2-1; D is undetermined. The germline V and J ends were trimmed by 8 bases and 0 bases, with 14 bases remaining between them. Germline-derived CDR1 and CDR2 are MDHEN and SYDVKM. The CDR3 sequence is 15 residues long.

The table lists this clonotype with many counts. The chain uses TRBV19 and TRBJ1-5; 7 bases align to TRBD1. V trimming: 7 bases; J trimming: 7 bases; junction bases outside the gene matches: 13. The CDR3 contains 15 residues. Germline lookup yields CDR1 LNHDA and CDR2 SQIVND (reference sequence). The CDR3 DNA follows: TGTGCCAGTAATGGACTACAGGGGAGAGGCCAGCCCCAGCATTTT. It specifies CASNGLQGRGQPQHF.

This clonotype was recorded at least ten times. V and J are TRBV11-2 and TRBJ2-1; 9 nucleotides match TRBD2. In germline, CDR1 is SGHAT, CDR2 FQNNGV. This CDR3 has 15 amino acids. J gave up 7 bases and V 8 bases, and 12 bases lay outside the gene matches. This CDR3 reads CASQGGLAGRNEQFF. In DNA form, the CDR3 reads TGTGCCAGCCAGGGGGGGCTAGCGGGAAGAAATGAGCAGTTCTTC. The whole variable domain, filled in from reference TRBV11-2 and TRBJ2-1, reads EAGVAQSPRYKIIEKRQSVAFWCNPISGHATLYWYQQILGQGPKLLIQFQNNGVVDDSQLPKDRFSAERLKGVDSTLKIQPAKLEDSAVYLCASQGGLAGRNEQFFGPGTRLTVL.

The gene calls are TRBV18 and TRBJ1-1; D perhaps matches TRBD1 (5 bases). Germline lookup yields CDR1 KGHSH and CDR2 LQKENI. Trimming pared 6 bases from V and 5 bases from J, leaving 25 bases between. The CDR3 sequence is 17 residues long. Here the CDR3 DNA reads TGTGCCAGCTCTCATCAGTCTCTACTGGACACTCGGACTGAAGCTTTCTTT. This sequence encodes CASSHQSLLDTRTEAFF.

This clonotype was counted ten times or more. The V and J genes are TRBV7-2 and TRBJ2-1; D might be TRBD1 (6 bases). Germline CDR1 SGHTA, CDR2 FQGNSA. CDR3 length: 16 residues. V dropped 5 bases and J dropped 3 bases, with 17 bases sitting between them. CDR3 DNA sequence: TGTGCCAGCAGCACGCCGGGACACCTAGACTACAATGAGCAGTTCTTC. As protein: CASSTPGHLDYNEQFF.